The text below deals with one T cell receptor beta chain. CDR1 and CDR2 (germline): KGHSH, LQKENI. Trimming took 6 bases from V and 0 from J, leaving 15 bases between them. The CDR3 spans 16 residues. The protocol was immunoSEQ multiplex PCR, while the TCRdb copy is restricted to in-frame clones and leaves out a portion. Of some 70,000 clones in the sample, roughly 83% were seen once. The sample is drawn from a study of OX40 agonist ivuxolimab in advanced cancers. The chain links TRBV18 to TRBJ2-1; TRBD1 is a possible D gene (6 bases). The TCR originated in an adult with an advanced solid tumor such as melanoma, head and neck, liver or kidney cancer. The specimen was CD4+ or CD8+ T cells sorted from blood, collected in a trial of the OX40 agonist ivuxolimab. Written as DNA, the CDR3 is TGTGCCAGCTCGCCGGGACACCTCAGCTCCTACAATGAGCAGTTCTTC. Encoded protein: CASSPGHLSSYNEQFF.